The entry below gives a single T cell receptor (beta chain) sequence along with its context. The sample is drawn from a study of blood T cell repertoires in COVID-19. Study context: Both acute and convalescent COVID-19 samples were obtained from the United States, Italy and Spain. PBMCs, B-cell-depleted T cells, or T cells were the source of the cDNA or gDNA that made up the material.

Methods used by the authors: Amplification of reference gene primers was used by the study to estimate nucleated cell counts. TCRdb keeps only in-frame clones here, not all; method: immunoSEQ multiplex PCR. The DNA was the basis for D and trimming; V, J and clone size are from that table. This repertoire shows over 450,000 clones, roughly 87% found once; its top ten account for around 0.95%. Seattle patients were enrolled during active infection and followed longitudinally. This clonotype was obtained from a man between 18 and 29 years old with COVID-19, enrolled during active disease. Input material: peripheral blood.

CDR3 sequence (DNA): TGTGCCAGTAGAAGACTAGCGGGAGCCTACGAGCAGTACTTC. Translating gives CASRRLAGAYEQYF. The chain is built from TRBV19 and TRBJ2-7; 12 bases align to TRBD2. The V gene end was trimmed by 6 bases and the J gene end by 2 bases; junction bases not matched to a gene: 2. Germline V gene data show CDR1 as LNHDA and CDR2 as SQIVND (reference sequence). This CDR3 is 14 amino acids long.